This record concerns one T cell receptor (beta chain) sequence. Its antigen is not identified. The PCR used 60 Vbeta and 13 Jbeta primers. Assay used: immunoSEQ multiplex PCR; TCRdb lists only in-frame clones, some missing. The sample shows 180,000 or so clones, around 80% of them seen only once. Healthy bone marrow donors made up the donor group. The data belong to a study of cytomegalovirus exposure and HLA in healthy donors. Study results and caveats: TCR beta sequences reportedly predicted most subjects' HLA-A and HLA-B alleles accurately.

Trimming removed 2 bases from V and 3 bases from J; junction bases left unmatched: 5. CDR1 and CDR2 from the germline V gene are SGHTA and FQGTGA. CDR3 length equals 15 residues. Sequencing was carried out using PBMCs. This chain links TRBV7-3 with TRBJ1-1; 8 bases fit TRBD1. This TCR derives from a middle-aged man in good health and CMV-seronegative. The CDR3 DNA sequence: TGTGCCAGCAGCTTATCAGGGGGCCGGGACACTGAAGCTTTCTTT. Its translation is CASSLSGGRDTEAFF.